What follows are 7 T cell receptor beta chains derived from one specimen sequenced in a study of PD-1 blockade in mismatch repair-deficient tumors. Produced via immunoSEQ multiplex PCR; TCRdb's table is partial and in-frame only. This sample yields 100,000 or so clones, of which over 75% are seen a single time; 6.3% belongs to the top ten. The input for sequencing was peripheral blood, taken approximately 35 weeks after starting pembrolizumab. The source is an adult with mismatch repair-deficient cancer.

This clone has just one count. The chain recombines TRBV5-1 with TRBJ2-2; TRBD2 matches 9 bases. Germline lookup yields CDR1 SGHRS and CDR2 YFSETQ. With 4 bases clipped from V and 5 bases from J, the junction kept 9 bases outside the gene matches. This CDR3 region has 16 residues. CDR3 coding DNA: TGCGCCAGCAGCGGAGAAGTAGCGGGAGAGACCGGGGAGCTGTTTTTT. Residues: CASSGEVAGETGELFF.

The gene calls are TRBV6-5 and TRBJ2-7; tentative D call: TRBD1 (6 bases). CDR1 is MNHEY and CDR2 is SVGAGI in the germline V gene. This CDR3 contains 14 residues. Deletions cut 2 bases from V and 6 bases from J, with 14 bases between. The CDR3 DNA reads TGTGCCAGCAGTTACGCCGGGACACGAAGCGAGCAGTACTTC. Amino acid sequence: CASSYAGTRSEQYF.

The CDR3 nucleotides read TGCAGCCCAGGAAGGCCAATCCGGACTAGCGGGGGGTACAATGAGCAGTTCTTC. Translating it yields CSPGRPIRTSGGYNEQFF. The chain is built from TRBV29-1 and TRBJ2-1; 14 bases match TRBD2. This CDR3 is built from 18 residues. J lost 4 bases, V lost 8 bases, and 16 bases had no gene match. The germline V gene encodes CDR1 SQVTM and CDR2 ANQGSEA.

The V and J genes are TRBV5-1 and TRBJ2-7; 7 bases match TRBD2. Germline lookup yields CDR1 SGHRS and CDR2 YFSETQ. This CDR3 comprises 15 residues. The V and J ends lost 4 bases and 2 bases, in that order; junction bases with no gene match: 9. CDR3 sequence reads: CASSMGGTDTYEQYF. DNA for the CDR3: TGCGCCAGCAGCATGGGGGGGACGGATACCTACGAGCAGTACTTC.

CDR3: CASREMDPSNYNEQFF. In DNA, the CDR3 is TGTGCCAGCAGGGAGATGGACCCCTCTAATTACAATGAGCAGTTCTTC. V usage is TRBV6-4 and J usage is TRBJ2-1; D is undetermined. Per the germline V gene, CDR1 is MRHNA and CDR2 is SNTAGT. The CDR3 is made up of 16 amino acids. Trimming shortened V by 6 bases and J by 4 bases, and 19 bases separated the two germline ends.

J is TRBJ1-2 and V is TRBV27; D remains ambiguous. The CDR3 runs to 17 residues. Germline assignment: CDR1 MNHEY and CDR2 SMNVEV (reference sequence). Trimming took 8 bases from V and 4 from J, leaving 26 bases between them. The CDR3 DNA sequence: TGTGCCAGCTCCCCCAGCCCCGCAGCCCGTACGTTCTATGGCTACACCTTC. Protein: CASSPSPAARTFYGYTF.

V and J are TRBV12-5 and TRBJ2-1, with 10 positions matching TRBD2. The germline V gene encodes CDR1 LGHNT and CDR2 FRNRAP. This CDR3 contains 17 residues. The V gene end was trimmed by 3 bases and the J gene end by 8 bases; junction bases not matched to a gene: 13. Here the CDR3 reads CASGFNLPGLASDEQFF. In nucleotides, the CDR3 is TGTGCTAGTGGTTTTAATCTCCCGGGACTAGCGTCCGATGAGCAGTTCTTC.